What follows is one T cell receptor beta chain and its context. Its antigen is unknown. These data are taken from a study of cytomegalovirus exposure and HLA in healthy donors. For the study at large: An early data release held tens of millions of unique TCRs from HLA-typed donors. Researchers found that roughly 81% of around 400 genotyped donors fell within the Caucasian-associated ancestry cluster. Study-level points and caveats: Reported findings show TCR beta sequences accurately forecast HLA-A and HLA-B alleles in most subjects.

Primers included in the PCR were 60 Vbeta and 13 Jbeta primers. TCRdb's copy holds only in-frame clones and misses some; the assay was immunoSEQ multiplex PCR. The sample consists of about 260,000 clones, almost 85% of them appearing once. The V gene's germline CDR1 is MNHEY and CDR2 SVGAGI. The length of the CDR3 is 16 residues. V trimming: 0 bases; J trimming: 1 base; junction bases outside the gene matches: 4. This chain connects TRBV6-5 to TRBJ2-7; TRBD1 aligns across 9 bases. Specimen: PBMCs. The sequence derives from a woman aged 40-49 years in good health and CMV-seropositive. For the CDR3, the DNA is TGTGCCAGCAGTTACTCCGGGACAGGGATGTCCTACGAGCAGTACTTC. It is translated as CASSYSGTGMSYEQYF.